The T cell receptor (beta chain) under discussion was sequenced for a study of T cell responses to AZD1222 COVID-19 vaccine. The CDR3 length is 17 residues. Trimming at V came to 7 bases and at J to 0 bases, leaving 10 bases not matched to a gene. Germline values: CDR1 SNHLY, CDR2 FYNNEI. Libraries were prepared by immunoSEQ multiplex PCR; TCRdb keeps only in-frame clonotypes and omits some of them. The sample lists 150,000 to 200,000 clones, around 92% occurring once. In the case of this clone: Its antigen remains unidentified.

Whole-study findings and limits: Donors were largely white British and mainly female; clonal diversity was possibly underestimated.

The TCR comes from an adult in good health. The specimen was peripheral blood, collected on day 0 of AZD1222 vaccination. V and J are TRBV2 and TRBJ2-4; 9 positions agree with TRBD1. CDR3 protein: CASTEGQGIKAKNIQYF. The CDR3 bases are TGTGCCAGCACCGAGGGACAGGGAATAAAAGCCAAAAACATTCAGTACTTC.